This T cell receptor beta chain comes out of a study of cytomegalovirus exposure and HLA in healthy donors. Germline V lookup: CDR1 MNHEY, CDR2 SMNVEV (reference sequence). V lost 4 bases, J lost 3 bases, and 10 bases stayed unmatched. The CDR3 loop spans 16 amino acids. Primers for the PCR totalled 60 Vbeta and 13 Jbeta. Only in-frame clones appear in the TCRdb table, and some are missing; sequencing was by immunoSEQ multiplex PCR. The sample has around 220,000 clones; approximately 80% are singletons. The TCR originated in a girl between 5 and 17 years old in good health and CMV-seronegative. The gene calls are TRBV27 and TRBJ2-7; 9 nucleotides agree with TRBD2. The sample was PBMCs. The CDR3 nucleotides read TGTGCCAGCAGTTCAACTAGCGGGCGCTACGTCTACGAGCAGTACTTC. Translated, it gives CASSSTSGRYVYEQYF.